The next 6 T cell receptor beta chains were all read from a single sample in a study of identical twins. TCRdb recomputed calls from the 5' RACE reads with MiXCR, one row per CDR3 protein. The sample holds about 700,000 distinct CDR3 sequences, approximately 6% seen once. What was sequenced was naive T cells sorted from blood. Receptors originate from a man younger than 35 in good health.

This clonotype was picked up a small number of times. The chain recombines TRBV6-1 with TRBJ2-7; D perhaps matches TRBD1 (5 bases). V lost 4 bases, J lost 0 bases, and 16 bases lay in between. Germline values: CDR1 MNHNS, CDR2 SASEGT. The CDR3 consists of 16 residues. The DNA of the CDR3 is TGTGCCAGCAGTGGAGTGGGGCAGACGCACTCCTACGAGCAGTACGTC. Its protein product is CASSGVGQTHSYEQYV.

This clonotype occurred many times. DNA for the CDR3: TGCAGTGCAAGCTACAGCGGGAGCGGGGGCAAAAACATTCAGTACTTC. It yields the protein CSASYSGSGGKNIQYF. This chain connects TRBV20-1 to TRBJ2-4; 8 bases are shared with TRBD2. Trimming removed 6 bases from V and 3 bases from J; junction bases left unmatched: 13. The germline gives CDR1 DFQATT, CDR2 SNEGSKA (reference sequence). The CDR3 covers 16 residues.

The sample holds many counts of this clonotype. The chain uses TRBV25-1 and TRBJ2-2, with D possibly matching TRBD2 (5 bases). CDR1 is MGHDK and CDR2 is SYGVNS in the germline V gene. V lost 4 bases, J lost 5 bases, and 11 bases lay in between. The CDR3 loop spans 14 amino acids. CDR3: CASSVSSPTGELFF. The CDR3 region has the DNA TGTGCCAGCAGTGTGTCTAGCCCTACCGGGGAGCTGTTTTTT.

The chain joins TRBV20-1 to TRBJ2-1; 13 bases align to TRBD2. Germline CDR1 reads DFQATT; CDR2 reads SNEGSKA (reference sequence). The ends lost 0 bases at V and 4 bases at J; junction bases unmatched: 6. This CDR3 spans 17 amino acids. The CDR3 DNA follows: TGCAGTGCTAGAGATCGACTAGCGGGAGGAAGTTACAATGAGCAGTTCTTC. Amino acid sequence: CSARDRLAGGSYNEQFF.

Many counts were recorded for this clonotype. The chain employs TRBV5-5 and TRBJ1-6; weak D call: TRBD1 (5 bases). The V and J ends lost 2 bases and 5 bases respectively, with 11 bases between them. Germline values: CDR1 SGHKS, CDR2 YYEKEE (reference sequence). The CDR3 runs 15 residues. CDR3 nucleotides: TGTGCCAGCAGCTTACCGGGACGGAATAATTCACCCCTCCACTTT. It encodes CASSLPGRNNSPLHF.

This clonotype was picked up many times. V gene TRBV24-1 combines with J gene TRBJ2-5, with a tentative D call TRBD2 (6 bases). Germline CDR1 is KGHDR and CDR2 is SFDVKD. Trimming removed 7 bases at V and 1 base at J, with 12 bases between. The CDR3 loop spans 14 amino acids. This CDR3 reads CATRDRDSQETQYF. CDR3 nucleotides: TGTGCCACCAGAGACCGGGACTCCCAAGAGACCCAGTACTTC.